The 5 T cell receptor beta chains below come from one sample, sequenced in a study of cytomegalovirus exposure and HLA in healthy donors. Sequencing was performed with immunoSEQ multiplex PCR; in TCRdb, only in-frame clones are kept and a portion is missing. Counted here are tens of thousands of clones, approximately 81% occurring once; the ten biggest clones make up roughly 20%. Sequencing was performed on PBMCs. These receptors were taken from a man between 18 and 35 years old in good health and CMV-seropositive.

This clone was observed a single time. J is TRBJ1-2 and V is TRBV29-1; tentative D call: TRBD1 (5 bases). This CDR3 contains 12 residues. Between the trimmed V and J ends, which lost 4 bases and 8 bases, there was a span of 14 bases. Germline CDR1 SQVTM, CDR2 ANQGSEA. The CDR3 DNA is TGCAGCGTTGTTTCGGGGACTCAGGGCTACACCTTC. Its translation: CSVVSGTQGYTF.

The V gene is TRBV4-1, the J gene TRBJ1-2; TRBD1 aligns across 8 bases. In germline, CDR1 is MGHRA, CDR2 YSYEKL. The CDR3 covers 16 residues. J gave up 5 bases and V 0 bases, and 8 bases lay outside the gene matches. CDR3 in amino acids: CASSQDAVTGVYGYTF. The CDR3 nucleotides are TGCGCCAGCAGCCAAGATGCCGTGACAGGGGTATATGGCTACACCTTC.

This clone appeared once. V usage is TRBV29-1 and J usage is TRBJ2-5; D is possibly TRBD1 (6 bases). The CDR3 contains 13 residues. Germline CDR1 reads SQVTM; CDR2 reads ANQGSEA. Trimming cost V 3 bases and J 2 bases, with 10 bases left between them. The CDR3: CSVDRTAQETQYF. CDR3 nucleotide sequence: TGCAGCGTTGACCGGACAGCACAAGAGACCCAGTACTTC.

The J gene is TRBJ2-2, the V gene TRBV4-1, with 7 bases lining up with TRBD1. The trim removed 0 bases at V and 6 bases at J, leaving 7 bases unmatched. Per germline, CDR1 MGHRA and CDR2 YSYEKL. The CDR3 has 16 amino acids. The CDR3 reads CASSQDPRDRSGELFF. The CDR3 nucleotides are TGCGCCAGCAGCCAAGATCCCCGGGACAGATCCGGGGAGCTGTTTTTT.

The chain carries TRBV18 and TRBJ1-3, with 8 bases identical to TRBD1. V lost 3 bases to trimming and J lost 4 bases; unmatched junction nucleotides: 8. CDR1 is KGHSH, CDR2 LQKENI, per germline. The CDR3 has 16 amino acids. The CDR3 is CASSPRTGSNGNTIYF. The DNA of the CDR3 is TGTGCCAGCTCACCTCGGACAGGGTCGAACGGAAACACCATATATTTT.